The rows below give T cell receptor beta chains drawn from one sample of a study of blood T cell repertoires in COVID-19. Clones were read by immunoSEQ multiplex PCR, and TCRdb kept only the in-frame ones, dropping some. The repertoire holds over 200,000 clones, with around 83% as singletons. Input material: PBMCs or T cells enriched from blood (not recorded which). The source is a woman aged 35 to 49 who had recovered from COVID-19. The CDR3 runs from the conserved cysteine through the conserved F or W. Each record gives: D gene, clone size, J gene, V gene, CDR3 protein, CDR3 DNA. The D gene is left open where the match is weak. Clone size appears in some rows only: once, few, many, or a class for an expanded clone.

.,.,TRBJ1-2,TRBV19,CASRPRGQPSGYTF,TGTGCCAGTAGGCCCCGGGGTCAGCCGTCGGGCTACACCTTC
TRBD2,.,TRBJ2-3,TRBV24-1,CATSDVGLASTDTQYF,TGTGCCACCAGTGATGTCGGACTAGCGAGCACAGATACGCAGTATTTT
.,.,TRBJ2-5,TRBV7-8,CASSLLRKETQYF,TGTGCCAGCAGCTTATTGAGAAAAGAGACCCAGTACTTC
.,.,TRBJ1-1,TRBV30,CAWSPDRGEAFF,TGTGCCTGGAGTCCGGACCGGGGTGAAGCTTTCTTT
TRBD2,.,TRBJ2-1,TRBV11-2,CASSPGAGGQNEQFF,TGTGCCAGCAGCCCGGGAGCGGGAGGTCAGAATGAGCAGTTCTTC
TRBD2,.,TRBJ2-2,TRBV10-3,CAIRTSGRGTGELFF,TGTGCCATCAGAACTAGCGGGAGAGGCACCGGGGAGCTGTTTTTT
TRBD2,.,TRBJ2-7,TRBV11-2,CASSLASSGNSYEQYF,TGTGCCAGCAGCTTAGCTTCTAGCGGGAACTCCTACGAGCAGTACTTC
.,.,TRBJ2-3,TRBV7-6,CASSLDEASTDTQYF,TGTGCCAGCAGCTTAGATGAGGCGAGCACAGATACGCAGTATTTT
TRBD1,.,TRBJ1-2,TRBV10-2,CASSEGLMTGGFGYTF,TGCGCCAGCAGTGAGGGTTTGATGACAGGGGGGTTTGGCTACACCTTC
TRBD2,.,TRBJ2-1,TRBV10-1,CASSDCPWLAGDGNEQFF,TGCGCCAGCAGTGATTGCCCTTGGCTAGCGGGAGACGGCAATGAGCAGTTCTTC
.,once,TRBJ1-1,TRBV4-1,CASSQVWGRDAFF,TGCGCCAGCAGCCAAGTCTGGGGGCGCGACGCTTTCTTT
.,.,TRBJ2-5,TRBV5-4,CASSLGGFRETQYF,TGTGCCAGCAGCTTGGGAGGGTTTCGAGAGACCCAGTACTTC
.,few,TRBJ1-5,TRBV5-1,CASSFEAGGSNQPQHF,TGCGCCAGCAGCTTCGAGGCGGGCGGAAGCAATCAGCCCCAGCATTTT
TRBD1,.,TRBJ2-2,TRBV7-2,CASRSTGAGELFF,TGTGCCAGCAGATCGACAGGGGCCGGGGAGCTGTTTTTT
.,few,TRBJ1-2,TRBV28,CASTPSGEGSYGYTF,TGTGCCAGCACCCCATCTGGGGAGGGTAGCTATGGCTACACCTTC
.,once,TRBJ1-4,TRBV28,CASGGGRYEKLFF,TGTGCCAGTGGCGGGGGGAGGTATGAAAAACTGTTTTTT
.,.,TRBJ1-4,TRBV19,CASSRSATNEKLFF,TGTGCCAGTAGTCGGTCTGCAACTAATGAAAAACTGTTTTTT